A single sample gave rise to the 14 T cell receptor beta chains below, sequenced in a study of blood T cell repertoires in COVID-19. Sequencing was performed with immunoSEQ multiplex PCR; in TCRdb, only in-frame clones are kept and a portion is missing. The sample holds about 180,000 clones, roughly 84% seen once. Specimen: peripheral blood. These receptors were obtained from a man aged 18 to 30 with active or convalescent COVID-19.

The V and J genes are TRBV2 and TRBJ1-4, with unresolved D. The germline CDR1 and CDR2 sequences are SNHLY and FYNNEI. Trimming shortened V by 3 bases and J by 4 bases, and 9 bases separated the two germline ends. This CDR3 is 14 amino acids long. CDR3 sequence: CASSEFQINEKLFF. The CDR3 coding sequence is TGTGCCAGCAGTGAGTTTCAGATTAATGAAAAACTGTTTTTT. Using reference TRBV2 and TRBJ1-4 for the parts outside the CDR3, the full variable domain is EPEVTQTPSHQVTQMGQEVILRCVPISNHLYFYWYRQILGQKVEFLVSFYNNEISEKSEIFDDQFSVERPDGSNFTLKIRSTKLEDSAMYFCASSEFQINEKLFFGSGTQLSVL.

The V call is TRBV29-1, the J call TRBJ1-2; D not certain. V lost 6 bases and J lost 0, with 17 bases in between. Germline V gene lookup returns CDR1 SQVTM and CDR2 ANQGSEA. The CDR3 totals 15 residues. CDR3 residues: CSVVHAGSPNYGYTF. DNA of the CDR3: TGCAGCGTAGTCCACGCCGGGTCCCCTAACTATGGCTACACCTTC.

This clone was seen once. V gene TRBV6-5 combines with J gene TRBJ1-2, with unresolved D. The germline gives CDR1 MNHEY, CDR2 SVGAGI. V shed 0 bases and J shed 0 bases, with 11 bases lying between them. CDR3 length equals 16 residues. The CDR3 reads CASSYSPGWSNYGYTF. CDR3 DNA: TGTGCCAGCAGTTACTCTCCGGGGTGGTCTAACTATGGCTACACCTTC.

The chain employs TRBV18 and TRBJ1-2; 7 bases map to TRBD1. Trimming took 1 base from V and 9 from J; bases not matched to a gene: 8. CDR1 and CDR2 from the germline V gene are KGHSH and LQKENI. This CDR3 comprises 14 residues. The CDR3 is CASSPRGQVPSYTF. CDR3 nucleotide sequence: TGTGCCAGCTCACCACGCGGACAGGTACCAAGCTACACCTTC.

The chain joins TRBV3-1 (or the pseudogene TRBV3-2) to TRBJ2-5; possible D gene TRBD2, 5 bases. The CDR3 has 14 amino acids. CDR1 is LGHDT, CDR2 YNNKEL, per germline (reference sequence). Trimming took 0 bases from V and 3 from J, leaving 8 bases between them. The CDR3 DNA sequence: TGTGCCAGCAGCCAAGATCCGGGGAAAGAGACCCAGTACTTC. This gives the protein CASSQDPGKETQYF.

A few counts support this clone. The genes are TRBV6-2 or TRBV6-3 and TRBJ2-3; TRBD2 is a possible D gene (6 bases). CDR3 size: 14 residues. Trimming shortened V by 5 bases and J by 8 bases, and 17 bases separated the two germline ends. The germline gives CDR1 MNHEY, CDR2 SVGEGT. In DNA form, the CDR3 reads TGTGCCAGCAGTCGCCACCTGGGGGGATTTACGCAGTATTTT. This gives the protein CASSRHLGGFTQYF.

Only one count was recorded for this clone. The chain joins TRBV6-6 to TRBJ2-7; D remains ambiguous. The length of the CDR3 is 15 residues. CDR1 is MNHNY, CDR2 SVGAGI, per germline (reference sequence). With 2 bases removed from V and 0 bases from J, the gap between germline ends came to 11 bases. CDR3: CASSYRLDSSYEQYF. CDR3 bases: TGTGCCAGCAGTTACCGCTTAGATAGCTCCTACGAGCAGTACTTC.

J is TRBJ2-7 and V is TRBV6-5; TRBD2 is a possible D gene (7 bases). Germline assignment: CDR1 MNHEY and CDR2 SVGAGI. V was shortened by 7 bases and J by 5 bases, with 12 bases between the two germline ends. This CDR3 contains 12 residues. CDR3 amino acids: CASKRGANEQYF. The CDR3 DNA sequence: TGTGCCAGCAAACGGGGGGCCAACGAGCAGTACTTC.

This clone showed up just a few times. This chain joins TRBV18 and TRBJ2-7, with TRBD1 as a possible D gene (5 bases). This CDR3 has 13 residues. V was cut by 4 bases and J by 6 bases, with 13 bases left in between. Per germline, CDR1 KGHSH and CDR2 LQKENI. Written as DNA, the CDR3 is TGTGCCAGCTCACTCCTGACAGAGATCGAGCAGTACTTC. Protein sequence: CASSLLTEIEQYF.

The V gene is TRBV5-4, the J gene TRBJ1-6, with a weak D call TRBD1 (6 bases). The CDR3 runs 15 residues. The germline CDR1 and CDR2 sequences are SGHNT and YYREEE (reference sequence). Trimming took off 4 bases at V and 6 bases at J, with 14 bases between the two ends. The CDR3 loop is CASSTNSGVNSPLHF. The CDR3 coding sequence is TGTGCCAGCAGCACAAATTCAGGGGTTAATTCACCCCTCCACTTT.

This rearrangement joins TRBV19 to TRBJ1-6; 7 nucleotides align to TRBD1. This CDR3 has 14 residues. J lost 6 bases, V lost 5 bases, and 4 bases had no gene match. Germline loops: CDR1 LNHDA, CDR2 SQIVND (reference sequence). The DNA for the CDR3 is TGTGCCAGTAGTGGACAGGAGGGTAATTCACCCCTCCACTTT. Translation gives CASSGQEGNSPLHF.

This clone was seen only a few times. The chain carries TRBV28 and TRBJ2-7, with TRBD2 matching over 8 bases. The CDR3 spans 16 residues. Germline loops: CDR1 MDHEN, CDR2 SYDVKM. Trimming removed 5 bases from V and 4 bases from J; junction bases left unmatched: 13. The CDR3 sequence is CASSTLGVAGPYEQYF. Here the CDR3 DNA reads TGTGCCAGCAGTACCCTTGGGGTAGCGGGACCTTACGAGCAGTACTTC.

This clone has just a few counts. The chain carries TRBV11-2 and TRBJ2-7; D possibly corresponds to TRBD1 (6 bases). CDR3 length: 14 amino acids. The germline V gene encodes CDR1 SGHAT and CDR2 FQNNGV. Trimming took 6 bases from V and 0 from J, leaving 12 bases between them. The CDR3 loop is CASSVDSYSYEQYF. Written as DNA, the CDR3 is TGTGCCAGCAGTGTGGACAGTTACTCCTACGAGCAGTACTTC.

CDR3 coding DNA: TGTGCCAGTAGTCCCCGGACTAGCGGGGGGGTTGAGACCCAGTACTTC. Translating it yields CASSPRTSGGVETQYF. The rearrangement uses TRBV19 and TRBJ2-5, with 15 bases that match TRBD2. V was pared by 5 bases and J by 5 bases, with 6 bases of the junction left unmatched. Germline CDR1 and CDR2: LNHDA and SQIVND (reference sequence). CDR3 size: 16 residues.